This note documents a single TCR beta chain sequence. Its specificity is unknown. Profiled with immunoSEQ multiplex PCR; TCRdb holds only in-frame clones, not every one. The sample gives tens of thousands of clones, approximately 81% of which show up once; around 30% is in the top ten. The germline V gene has CDR1 KGHSH and CDR2 LQKENI. CDR3 length equals 17 residues. V lost 1 base and J 6 bases, leaving 22 bases between the germline ends. The data belong to a study of radiotherapy plus CTLA-4 blockade in lung cancer. Study context: Disease control was achieved by 31% of patients, and objective responses by about 19%.

People whose metastatic non-small-cell lung cancer was chemo-refractory got focal radiation along with CTLA-4 blockade by ipilimumab. Study results and limitations: There was expansion of tumor-derived TCR clones in blood after radiotherapy plus ipilimumab. Response, reportedly, was best predicted by interferon-beta along with early blood T cell clone dynamics.

This TCR derives from a human donor with non-small cell lung cancer whose response to radiotherapy plus ipilimumab could not be evaluated. Material: peripheral blood, obtained from a patient treated with radiotherapy plus ipilimumab. The chain is built from TRBV18 and TRBJ2-7; D possibly corresponds to TRBD1 (5 bases). The CDR3 here is CASSPRVLADSLGEQYF. The CDR3 coding sequence is TGTGCCAGCTCACCACGAGTCTTAGCCGACAGCCTAGGCGAGCAGTACTTC.